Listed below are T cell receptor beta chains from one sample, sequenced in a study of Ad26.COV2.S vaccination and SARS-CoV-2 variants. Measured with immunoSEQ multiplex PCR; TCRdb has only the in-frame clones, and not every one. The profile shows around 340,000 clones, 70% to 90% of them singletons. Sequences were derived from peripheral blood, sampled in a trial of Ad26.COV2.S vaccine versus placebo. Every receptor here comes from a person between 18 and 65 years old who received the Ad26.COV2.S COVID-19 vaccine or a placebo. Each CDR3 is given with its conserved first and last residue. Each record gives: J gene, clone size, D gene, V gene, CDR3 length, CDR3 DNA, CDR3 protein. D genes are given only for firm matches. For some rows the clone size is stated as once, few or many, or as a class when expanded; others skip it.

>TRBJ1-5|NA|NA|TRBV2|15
TGTGCCAGCAGTAAGCGCAGTTTTACTAATCAGCCCCAGCATTTT
CASSKRSFTNQPQHF
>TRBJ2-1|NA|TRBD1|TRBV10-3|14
TGTGCCATCAAGGGACAGGGGGAATACAATGAGCAGTTCTTC
CAIKGQGEYNEQFF
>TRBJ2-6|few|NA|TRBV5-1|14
TGCGCCAGCAGGCCGAGCTCTGGGGCCAACGTCCTGACTTTC
CASRPSSGANVLTF
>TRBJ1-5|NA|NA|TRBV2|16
TGTGCCAGCAGTTTACAGGGATATGAAAACAATCAGCCCCAGCATTTT
CASSLQGYENNQPQHF
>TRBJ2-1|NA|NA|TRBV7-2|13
TGTGCCAGCAGCACCCGGGGCCGCAATGAGCAGTTCTTC
CASSTRGRNEQFF
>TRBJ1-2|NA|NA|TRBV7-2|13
TGTGCCAGCAGCTTAGGAGGGGCTAAGGGCTACACCTTC
CASSLGGAKGYTF
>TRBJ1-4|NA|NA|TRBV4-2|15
TGTGCCAGCAGCCAAGTGACGGGGAATAATGAAAAACTGTTTTTT
CASSQVTGNNEKLFF
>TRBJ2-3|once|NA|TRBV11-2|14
TGTGCCAGCAGCTTGTGGGGGGCCGCAGATACGCAGTATTTT
CASSLWGAADTQYF
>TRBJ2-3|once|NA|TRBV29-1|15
TGCAGCGTTGAGGATCCTTCAGCTAGCACAGATACGCAGTATTTT
CSVEDPSASTDTQYF
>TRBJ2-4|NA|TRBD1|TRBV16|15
TGTGCCAGCAACGACAGGGACCCGTCCAAAAACATTCAGTACTTC
CASNDRDPSKNIQYF
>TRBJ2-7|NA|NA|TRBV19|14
TGTGCCAGTAGTCCGGGACGGGGCTCCTACGAGCAGTACTTC
CASSPGRGSYEQYF
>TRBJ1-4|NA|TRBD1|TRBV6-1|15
TGTGCCAGCAGTGAAATGGACAGGGGCTCTTCTAAACTGTTTTTT
CASSEMDRGSSKLFF
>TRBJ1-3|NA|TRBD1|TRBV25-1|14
TGTGCCAGCAGTGTGTTGGGACAGGGAAACACCATATATTTT
CASSVLGQGNTIYF
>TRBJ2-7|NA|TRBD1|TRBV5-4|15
TGTGCCAGCAGCCGCCGGGACAGGAGCTCCTACGAGCAGTACTTC
CASSRRDRSSYEQYF
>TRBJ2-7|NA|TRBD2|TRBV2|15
TGTGCCAGCAGTGAAGCACGACTAGCGGGAGACGAGCAGTACTTC
CASSEARLAGDEQYF
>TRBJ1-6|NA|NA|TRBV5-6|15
TGTGCCAGCAGCCTAGACAGTTACGGCAATTCACCCCTCCACTTT
CASSLDSYGNSPLHF
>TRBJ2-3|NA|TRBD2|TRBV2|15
TGTGCCAGCAGTGCCTCTAGCGGGACCACAGATACGCAGTATTTT
CASSASSGTTDTQYF
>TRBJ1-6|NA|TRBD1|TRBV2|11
TGTGCCAGCAGGACCGGGACAGATCTCCACTTT
CASRTGTDLHF
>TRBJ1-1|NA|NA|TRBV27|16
TGTGCCAGCAGTTTATTAATGGGGGGCATGAACACTGAAGCTTTCTTT
CASSLLMGGMNTEAFF
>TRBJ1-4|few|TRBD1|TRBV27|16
TGTGCCAGCGCCCCCCCCACAGGGGCAGGTATTATGGAACTGTTTTTT
CASAPPTGAGIMELFF
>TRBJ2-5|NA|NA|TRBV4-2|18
TGTGCCAGCAGCCAAGATCTTCTGGCTATTGGGGAAGGTGAGACCCAGTACTTC
CASSQDLLAIGEGETQYF
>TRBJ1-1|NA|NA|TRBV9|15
TGTGCCAGCACACCGGGGGGGCCTACGAACACTGAAGCTTTCTTT
CASTPGGPTNTEAFF
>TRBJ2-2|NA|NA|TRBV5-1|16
TGCGCCAGCAGCTTGGGGACAAATTCGAACACCGGGGAGCTGTTTTTT
CASSLGTNSNTGELFF
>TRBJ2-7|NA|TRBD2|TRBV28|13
TGTGCCAGCACCGATCTAGCGGGAGTGGAGCAGTACTTC
CASTDLAGVEQYF
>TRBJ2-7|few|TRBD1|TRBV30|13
TGTGCCTGGGGGACAGGGGCCAGCTACGAGCAGTACTTC
CAWGTGASYEQYF
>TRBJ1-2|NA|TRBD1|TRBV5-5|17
TGTGCCAGCAGCTTGGACTCCAGGGACAGGGGTGGGTATGGCTACACCTTC
CASSLDSRDRGGYGYTF
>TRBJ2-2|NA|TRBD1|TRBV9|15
TGTGCCAGCAGCGCCGGGACAGCGAACACCGGGGAGCTGTTTTTT
CASSAGTANTGELFF
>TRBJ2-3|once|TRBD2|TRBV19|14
TGTGCCATCTCATCGGGACTAATTGCAGATACGCAGTATTTT
CAISSGLIADTQYF
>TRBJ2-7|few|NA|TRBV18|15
TGTGCCAGCTCACCGTCGACAGGAAGCTCCTACGAGCAGTACTTC
CASSPSTGSSYEQYF
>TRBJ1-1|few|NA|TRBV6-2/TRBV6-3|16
TGTGCCAGCAGTTACGAGGGGACCCTTGAATGGAATGAAGCTTTCTTT
CASSYEGTLEWNEAFF
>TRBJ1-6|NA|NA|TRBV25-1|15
TGTGCCAGCAGTGAATCCGCGGCTTATAATTCACCCCTCCACTTT
CASSESAAYNSPLHF
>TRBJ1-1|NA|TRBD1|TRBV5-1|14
TGCGCCAGCAGCCCGGGACAGCCCACCATAGTAGCTTTCTTT
CASSPGQPTIVAFF